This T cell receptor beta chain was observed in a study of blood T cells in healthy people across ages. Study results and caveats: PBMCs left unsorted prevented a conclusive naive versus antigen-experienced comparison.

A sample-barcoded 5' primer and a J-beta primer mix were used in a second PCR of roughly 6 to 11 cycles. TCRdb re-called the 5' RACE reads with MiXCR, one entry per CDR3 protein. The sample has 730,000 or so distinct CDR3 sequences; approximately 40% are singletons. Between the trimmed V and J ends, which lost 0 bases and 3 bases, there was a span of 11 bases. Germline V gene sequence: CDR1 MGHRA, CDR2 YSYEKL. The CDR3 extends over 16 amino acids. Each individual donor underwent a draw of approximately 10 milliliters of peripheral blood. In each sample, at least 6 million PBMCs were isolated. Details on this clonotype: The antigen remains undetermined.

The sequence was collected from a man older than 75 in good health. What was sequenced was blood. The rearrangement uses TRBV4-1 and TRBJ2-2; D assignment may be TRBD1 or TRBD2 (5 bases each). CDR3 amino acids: CASSQEGDRDTGELFF. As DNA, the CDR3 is TGCGCCAGCAGCCAAGAAGGGGACCGGGACACCGGGGAGCTGTTTTTT.